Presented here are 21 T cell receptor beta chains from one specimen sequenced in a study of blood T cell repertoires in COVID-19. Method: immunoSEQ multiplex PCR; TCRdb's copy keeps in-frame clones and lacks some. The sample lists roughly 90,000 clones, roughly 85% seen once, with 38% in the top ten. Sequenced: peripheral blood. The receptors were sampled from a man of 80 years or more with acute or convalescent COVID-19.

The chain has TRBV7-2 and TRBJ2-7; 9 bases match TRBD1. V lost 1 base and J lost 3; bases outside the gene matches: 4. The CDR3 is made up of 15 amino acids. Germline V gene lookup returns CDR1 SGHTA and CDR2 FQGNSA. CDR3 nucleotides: TGTGCCAGCAGCTTAGAGGGGACAGGGTACTACGAGCAGTACTTC. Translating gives CASSLEGTGYYEQYF.

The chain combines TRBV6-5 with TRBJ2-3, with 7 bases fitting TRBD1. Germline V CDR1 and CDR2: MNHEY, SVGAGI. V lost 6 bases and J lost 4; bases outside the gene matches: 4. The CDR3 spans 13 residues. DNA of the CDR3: TGTGCCAGCAGAAGCACAGGGGCAGATACGCAGTATTTT. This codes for CASRSTGADTQYF.

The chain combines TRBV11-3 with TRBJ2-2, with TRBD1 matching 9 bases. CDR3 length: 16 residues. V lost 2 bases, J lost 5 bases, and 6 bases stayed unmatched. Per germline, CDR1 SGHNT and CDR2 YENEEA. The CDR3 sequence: CASSLRTGVETGELFF. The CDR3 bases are TGTGCCAGCAGCTTAAGGACAGGGGTAGAGACCGGGGAGCTGTTTTTT.

CDR3 coding DNA: TGTGCCAGCAGGGGGACACCCCAAGAGACCCAGTACTTC. Its translation: CASRGTPQETQYF. V usage is TRBV2 and J usage is TRBJ2-5; TRBD1 is a possible D gene (6 bases). Germline-derived CDR1 and CDR2 are SNHLY and FYNNEI. V dropped 6 bases and J dropped 1 base, with 9 bases sitting between them. The CDR3 is made up of 13 amino acids.

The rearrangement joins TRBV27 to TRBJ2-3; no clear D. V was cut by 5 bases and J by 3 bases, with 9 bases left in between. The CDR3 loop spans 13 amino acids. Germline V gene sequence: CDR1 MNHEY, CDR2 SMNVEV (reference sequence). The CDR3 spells CASSHSRTDTQYF. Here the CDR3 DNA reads TGTGCCAGCAGTCACAGTAGGACAGATACGCAGTATTTT.

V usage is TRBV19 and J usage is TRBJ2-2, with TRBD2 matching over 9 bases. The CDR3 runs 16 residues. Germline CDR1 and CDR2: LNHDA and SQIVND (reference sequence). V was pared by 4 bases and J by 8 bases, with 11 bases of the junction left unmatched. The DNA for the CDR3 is TGTGCCAGTAGTAGTCAGACTAGCGGTGGCAGGGGGGAGCTGTTTTTT. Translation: CASSSQTSGGRGELFF.

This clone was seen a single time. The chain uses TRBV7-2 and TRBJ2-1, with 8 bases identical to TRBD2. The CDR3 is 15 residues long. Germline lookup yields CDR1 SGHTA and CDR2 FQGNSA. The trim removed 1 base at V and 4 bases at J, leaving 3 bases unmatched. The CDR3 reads CASSLVAGGYNEQFF. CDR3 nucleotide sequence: TGTGCCAGCAGCTTAGTCGCGGGGGGTTACAATGAGCAGTTCTTC.

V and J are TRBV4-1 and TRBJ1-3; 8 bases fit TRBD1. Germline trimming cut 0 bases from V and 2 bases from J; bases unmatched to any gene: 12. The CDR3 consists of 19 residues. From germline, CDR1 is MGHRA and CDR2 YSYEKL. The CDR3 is CASSQDPGQGAITGNTIYF. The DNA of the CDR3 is TGCGCCAGCAGCCAAGATCCCGGCCAGGGGGCTATCACTGGAAACACCATATATTTT.

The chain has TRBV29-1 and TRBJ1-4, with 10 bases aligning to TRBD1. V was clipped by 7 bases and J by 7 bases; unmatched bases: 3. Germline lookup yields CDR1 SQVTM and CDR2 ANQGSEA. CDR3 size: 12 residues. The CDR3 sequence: CSGGQGSEKLFF. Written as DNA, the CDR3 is TGCAGCGGGGGACAGGGGAGTGAAAAACTGTTTTTT.

CDR3 coding DNA: TGCAGCGTTGAACGCGGAGAGGGCGAGCAGTACTTC. It translates to CSVERGEGEQYF. The gene calls are TRBV29-1 and TRBJ2-7; tentative D call: TRBD2 (5 bases). Trimming took 2 bases from V and 6 from J, leaving 11 bases between them. The V gene's germline CDR1 is SQVTM and CDR2 ANQGSEA. This CDR3 is 12 amino acids long.

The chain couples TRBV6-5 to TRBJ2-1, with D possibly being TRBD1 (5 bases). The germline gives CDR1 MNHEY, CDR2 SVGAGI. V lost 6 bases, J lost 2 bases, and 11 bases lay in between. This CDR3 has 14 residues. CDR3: CASSFSGPYNEQFF. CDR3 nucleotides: TGTGCCAGCAGCTTCTCAGGGCCCTACAATGAGCAGTTCTTC.

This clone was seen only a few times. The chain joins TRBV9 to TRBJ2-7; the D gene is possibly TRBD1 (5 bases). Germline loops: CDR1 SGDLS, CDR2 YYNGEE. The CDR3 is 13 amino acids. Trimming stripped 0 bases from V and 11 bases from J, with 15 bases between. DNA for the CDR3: TGTGCCAGCAGCGTAGAACAGGCCGGTGTGGAGTACTTC. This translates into CASSVEQAGVEYF.

The DNA of the CDR3 is TGTGCCAGCAGTGAACTCCTCGGGCAGTACTTC. It is translated as CASSELLGQYF. The chain combines TRBV2 with TRBJ2-7; D uncertain. This CDR3 has 11 residues. Trimming pared 2 bases from V and 9 bases from J, leaving 8 bases between. Germline-derived CDR1 and CDR2 are SNHLY and FYNNEI.

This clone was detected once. The chain's CDR3 is CASKEGPSYNEQFF. The CDR3 DNA reads TGTGCCAGCAAGGAGGGACCTTCCTACAATGAGCAGTTCTTC. J is TRBJ2-1 and V is TRBV11-3; possible D gene TRBD2, 6 bases. The length of the CDR3 is 14 residues. Germline V lookup: CDR1 SGHNT, CDR2 YENEEA. The V and J ends lost 7 bases and 1 base respectively, with 11 bases between them.

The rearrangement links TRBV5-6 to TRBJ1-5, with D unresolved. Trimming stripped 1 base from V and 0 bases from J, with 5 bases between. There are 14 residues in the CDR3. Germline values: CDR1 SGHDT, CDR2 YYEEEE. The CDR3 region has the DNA TGTGCCAGCAGCTTGCTGTTTAGCAATCAGCCCCAGCATTTT. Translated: CASSLLFSNQPQHF.

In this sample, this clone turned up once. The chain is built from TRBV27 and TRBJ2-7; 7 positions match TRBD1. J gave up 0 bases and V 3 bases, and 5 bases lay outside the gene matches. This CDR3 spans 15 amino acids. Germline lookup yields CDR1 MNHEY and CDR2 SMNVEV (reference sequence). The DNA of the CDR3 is TGTGCCAGCAGTTTTAGGGGGCCTAACTCCTACGAGCAGTACTTC. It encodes CASSFRGPNSYEQYF.

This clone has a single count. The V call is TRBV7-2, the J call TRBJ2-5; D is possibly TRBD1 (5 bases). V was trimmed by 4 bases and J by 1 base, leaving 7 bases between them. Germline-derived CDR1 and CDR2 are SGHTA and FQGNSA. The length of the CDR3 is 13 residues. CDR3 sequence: CASSSDSQETQYF. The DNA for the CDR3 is TGTGCCAGCAGCTCCGACAGCCAAGAGACCCAGTACTTC.

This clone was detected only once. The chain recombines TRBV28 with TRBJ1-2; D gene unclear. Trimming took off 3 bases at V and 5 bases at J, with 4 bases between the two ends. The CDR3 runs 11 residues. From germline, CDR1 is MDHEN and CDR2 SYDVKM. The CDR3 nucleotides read TGTGCCAGCAGTTTTCAATATGGCTACACCTTC. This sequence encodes CASSFQYGYTF.

In DNA form, the CDR3 reads TGTGCCAGCAGTACAGGGCCCTCCTACGAGCAGTACTTC. Amino acids: CASSTGPSYEQYF. The rearrangement links TRBV6-5 to TRBJ2-7, with D perhaps matching TRBD1 (6 bases). The CDR3 is 13 residues long. Germline lookup yields CDR1 MNHEY and CDR2 SVGAGI. Between the trimmed V and J ends, which lost 5 bases and 0 bases, there was a span of 8 bases.

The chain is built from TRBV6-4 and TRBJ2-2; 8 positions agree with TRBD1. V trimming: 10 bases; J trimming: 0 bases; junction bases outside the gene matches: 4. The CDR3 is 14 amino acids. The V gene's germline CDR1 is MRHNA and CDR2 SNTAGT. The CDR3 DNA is TGTGCCACCCGGACAGGGACGAACACCGGGGAGCTGTTTTTT. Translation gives CATRTGTNTGELFF.

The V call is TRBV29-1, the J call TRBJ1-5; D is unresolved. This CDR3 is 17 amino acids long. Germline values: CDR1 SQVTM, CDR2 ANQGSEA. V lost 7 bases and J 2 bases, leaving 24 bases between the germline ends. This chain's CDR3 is CSGKTQTWEDGNQPQHF. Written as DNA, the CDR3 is TGCAGCGGCAAGACTCAGACTTGGGAGGACGGCAATCAGCCCCAGCATTTT.